This T cell receptor beta chain was obtained from a study of CD8 T cells in Susac syndrome. This CDR3 has 17 amino acids. Losses at the gene ends were 5 bases for V and 1 base for J; bases not matched to a gene: 11. CDR1 is SGHTA and CDR2 is FQGNSA in the germline V gene. An input of about 0.45 to 1 ug of RNA was subjected to reverse transcription using random hexamers. A multiplex approach, immunoSEQ multiplex PCR, amplified TCR beta CDR3 across 54 Vbeta and 13 Jbeta. TCRdb reanalysed the immunoSEQ multiplex PCR reads using MiXCR and keeps one entry per CDR3 protein. The data show roughly 200,000 distinct CDR3 sequences, 80% to 95% seen once.

What was sequenced was CD4+ T cells from PBMCs. The receptor comes from a human donor in good health. This chain links TRBV7-2 with TRBJ2-5; TRBD2 agrees at 9 bases. CDR3 nucleotides: TGTGCCAGCAGCACCCTGGGAGCGGGGGGTTTCCAAGAGACCCAGTACTTC. It encodes CASSTLGAGGFQETQYF.